This record looks at one T cell receptor (beta chain) sequence and its context. V was pared by 5 bases and J by 0 bases, with 13 bases between. Per germline, CDR1 SQVTM and CDR2 ANQGSEA. The CDR3 sequence is 14 residues long. This sample stems from a study of CD8+ T cells in alopecia areata. Treatment here: oral pan-JAK inhibitor, 5-10 mg twice daily. Once RNA had been extracted, it was reverse transcribed into cDNA to act as the sequencing template. The data were produced by immunoSEQ multiplex PCR, yet TCRdb's version contains in-frame clones alone and is incomplete. This sample yields 150,000 to 200,000 clones, of which 60% are seen a single time; just over 1% belongs to the top ten.

The receptor comes from a human donor with alopecia areata. The V and J genes are TRBV29-1 and TRBJ2-5; D is unclear. The specimen was CD4+ T cells sorted from blood, collected at week 24, from a patient treated with tofacitinib. The CDR3, as DNA: TGCAGCGTTCACCCGAGGACGGACCAAGAGACCCAGTACTTC. As protein: CSVHPRTDQETQYF.